This record looks at one TCR beta chain sequence and its context. Its antigen is currently unknown. RNA transcripts yielded amplified TCR beta CDR3 regions. The TCR CDR3 first-round RT-PCR relied on the HTBI primer set. Using its own MiXCR run on the multiplex PCR reads, TCRdb lists one record per CDR3 protein. The sample contains 550,000 to 850,000 distinct CDR3 sequences, over 15% of which appear only once. Those with hyperthyroidism were 18 to 65 years old, newly diagnosed, and ill for under 2 months. Diagnostic assessment was based on clinical symptoms, serum thyroxine and TRAb, thyroid ultrasound and orbital computed tomography. Fresh peripheral blood, 7.5 to 10 ml, was the source of the PBMCs. The CDR3 runs to 14 residues. J gave up 6 bases and V 4 bases, and 6 bases lay outside the gene matches. The record originates from a study of T cells in Graves' hyperthyroidism and ophthalmopathy. The study, taken as a whole, reports: Blood also contained most expanded thyroid clonotypes above 0.001.

The TCR sequence derives from a woman aged 50 to 60 with Graves' hyperthyroidism that later progressed to Graves' ophthalmopathy. The J gene is TRBJ1-2, the V gene TRBV12-3 or TRBV12-4; 9 nucleotides align to TRBD1. Sequenced input: blood. The CDR3: CASSWDRERDGYTF. CDR3 in DNA: TGTGCCAGCAGTTGGGACAGGGAACGTGATGGCTACACCTTC.